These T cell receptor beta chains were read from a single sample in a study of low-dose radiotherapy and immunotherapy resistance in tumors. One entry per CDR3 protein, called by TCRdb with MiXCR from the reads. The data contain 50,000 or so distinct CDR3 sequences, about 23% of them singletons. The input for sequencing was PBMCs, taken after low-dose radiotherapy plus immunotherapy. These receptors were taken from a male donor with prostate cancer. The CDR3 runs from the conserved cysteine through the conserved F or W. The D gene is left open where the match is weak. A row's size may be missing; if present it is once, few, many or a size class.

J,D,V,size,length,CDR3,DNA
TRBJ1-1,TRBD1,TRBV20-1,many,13,CSASETGATEAFF,TGCAGTGCTAGCGAGACAGGGGCCACTGAAGCTTTCTTT
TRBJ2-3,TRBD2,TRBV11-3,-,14,CASSPTSGTDTQYF,TGTGCCAGCAGCCCGACTAGCGGTACAGATACGCAGTATTTT
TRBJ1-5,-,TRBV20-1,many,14,CSASQGRNNQPQHF,TGCAGTGCTAGCCAGGGGAGGAACAATCAGCCCCAGCATTTT
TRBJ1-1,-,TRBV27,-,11,CASSLQGSAFF,TGTGCCAGCAGTTTGCAGGGCTCAGCTTTCTTT
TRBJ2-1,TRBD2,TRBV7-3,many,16,CASSSSLAGGHNEQFF,TGTGCCAGCAGCTCAAGTTTAGCGGGGGGGCACAATGAGCAGTTCTTC
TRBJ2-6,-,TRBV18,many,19,CASSPIRRAQTTGANVLTF,TGTGCCAGCTCACCTATAAGACGGGCACAGACCACTGGGGCCAACGTCCTGACTTTC
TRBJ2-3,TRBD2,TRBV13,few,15,CASSAPGLAPDTQYF,TGTGCCAGCAGCGCCCCGGGACTAGCGCCGGATACGCAGTATTTT
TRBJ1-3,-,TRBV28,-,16,CASSLWEGRGGNTIYF,TGTGCCAGCAGTTTATGGGAGGGCAGGGGTGGAAACACCATATATTTT
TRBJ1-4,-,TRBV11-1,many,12,CASSSTGEKLFF,TGTGCCAGCAGCTCCACCGGCGAAAAACTGTTTTTT
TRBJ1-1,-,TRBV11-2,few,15,CASSLEPGSNTEAFF,TGTGCCAGCAGCTTAGAACCAGGTTCGAACACTGAAGCTTTCTTT
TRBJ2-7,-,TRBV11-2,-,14,CASSDWTGSYEQYF,TGTGCCAGCAGCGACTGGACTGGATCCTACGAGCAGTACTTC
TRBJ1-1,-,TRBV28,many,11,CATSDSLSSFF,TGTGCCACCTCCGACAGCCTCTCGTCTTTCTTT
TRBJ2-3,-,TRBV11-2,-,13,CASSLPPRDTQYF,TGTGCCAGCAGCTTACCTCCGAGGGATACGCAGTATTTT
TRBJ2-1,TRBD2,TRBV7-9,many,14,CASSPTSPPNEQFF,TGTGCCAGCAGCCCGACTAGCCCCCCCAATGAGCAGTTCTTC
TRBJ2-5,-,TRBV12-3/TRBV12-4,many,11,CAAQIAETQYF,TGTGCCGCCCAGATAGCGGAGACCCAGTACTTC
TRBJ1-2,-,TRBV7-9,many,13,CASSTGLNYGYTF,TGTGCCAGCAGCACCGGCCTAAACTATGGCTACACCTTC
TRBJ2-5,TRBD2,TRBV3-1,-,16,CASSQYGTSVGETQYF,TGTGCCAGCAGCCAATACGGGACTAGCGTCGGAGAGACCCAGTACTTC
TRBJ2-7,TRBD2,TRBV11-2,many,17,CASSFGPFSGSSYEQYF,TGTGCCAGCAGCTTCGGCCCCTTTAGCGGGAGCTCCTACGAGCAGTACTTC
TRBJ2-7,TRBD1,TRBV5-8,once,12,CASSRQGGEQYF,TGTGCCAGCAGCCGACAGGGTGGCGAGCAGTACTTC
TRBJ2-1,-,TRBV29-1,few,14,CSVDWPTFSNEQFF,TGCAGCGTTGATTGGCCTACGTTCTCCAATGAGCAGTTCTTC
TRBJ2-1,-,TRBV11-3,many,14,CASSLVGSDVEQFF,TGTGCCAGCAGCTTAGTGGGATCAGATGTTGAGCAGTTCTTC
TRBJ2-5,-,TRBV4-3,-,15,CASSQAAQGWETQYF,TGCGCCAGCAGCCAAGCCGCGCAGGGTTGGGAGACCCAGTACTTC